What follows are 10 T cell receptor beta chains derived from one specimen sequenced in a study of T cells after yellow fever vaccination. TCRdb recomputed calls from the 5' RACE reads with MiXCR, one row per CDR3 protein. The sample yields 550,000 to 750,000 distinct CDR3 sequences, approximately 12% seen once. The sample was PBMCs, taken on the day of the yellow fever booster vaccination. The receptors derive from a man aged 25 to 40 who received the YFV17D yellow fever vaccine.

This clonotype appeared a few times. J is TRBJ2-7 and V is TRBV20-1; a possible D gene is TRBD2 (7 bases). The germline gives CDR1 DFQATT, CDR2 SNEGSKA (reference sequence). The CDR3 runs 18 residues. V lost 3 bases and J 7 bases, leaving 31 bases between the germline ends. CDR3 nucleotide sequence: TGCAGTGCTAGCCCTAAGGGGGGGAGGAGCGGGGCTACAGATGAGCAGTACTTC. Its protein is CSASPKGGRSGATDEQYF.

This clonotype was seen at least ten times. The chain couples TRBV4-2 to TRBJ2-7; a weak D match, TRBD2 (6 bases). Trimming stripped 1 base from V and 4 bases from J, with 17 bases between. The CDR3 sequence is 16 residues long. Per the germline V gene, CDR1 is LGHNA and CDR2 is YNFKEQ. The CDR3 is CASSQAAVGAGYEQYF. CDR3 DNA: TGTGCCAGCAGCCAAGCGGCGGTCGGGGCGGGGTACGAGCAGTACTTC.

This clonotype was counted only a few times. A junction boundary mismatches the germline segment, possibly from a read error. The gene calls are TRBV11-2 and TRBJ2-1; TRBD2 aligns across 9 bases. CDR1 SGHAT and CDR2 FQNNGV come from the germline V gene. The CDR3 length is 13 residues. The CDR3, as DNA: TGTGCCAGCAGCTTCACCTCCGGGACTAGCCCTGATTTC. Protein: CASSFTSGTSPDF.

This clonotype has a handful of counts. The J gene is TRBJ2-1, the V gene TRBV7-2; no clear D. Per the germline V gene, CDR1 is SGHTA and CDR2 is FQGNSA. The CDR3 length is 13 residues. Trimming removed 5 bases at V and 4 bases at J, with 9 bases between. The CDR3 loop is CASSRQLYNEQFF. CDR3 DNA sequence: TGTGCCAGCAGCCGACAACTATACAATGAGCAGTTCTTC.

This clonotype was seen a few times. This rearrangement joins TRBV20-1 to TRBJ2-3, with a weak D call TRBD1 (6 bases). V gave up 7 bases and J gave up 4 bases, with 18 bases separating them. CDR3 length: 14 residues. The V gene's germline CDR1 is DFQATT and CDR2 SNEGSKA (reference sequence). CDR3 sequence (DNA): TGCAGTGTGGAGCTAGGGAAGGGGGCAGATACGCAGTATTTT. Protein product: CSVELGKGADTQYF.

This chain uses TRBV7-9 with TRBJ2-2; D uncertain. CDR3 length: 16 residues. Germline V gene lookup returns CDR1 SEHNR and CDR2 FQNEAQ (reference sequence). V dropped 0 bases and J dropped 0 bases, with 8 bases sitting between them. The CDR3 loop reads CASSLARVSNTGELFF. CDR3 nucleotides: TGTGCCAGCAGCTTAGCCCGGGTCTCGAACACCGGGGAGCTGTTTTTT.

The chain combines TRBV4-3 with TRBJ2-1; 14 nucleotides align to TRBD2. Germline V gene sequence: CDR1 LGHNA, CDR2 YSLEER. Losses at the gene ends were 4 bases for V and 9 bases for J; bases not matched to a gene: 11. The CDR3 is 17 residues long. CDR3 sequence reads: CASSLYGTSGSRGEQFF. The CDR3, as DNA: TGCGCCAGCAGCCTTTATGGGACTAGCGGGAGCAGGGGTGAGCAGTTCTTC.

Many counts were recorded for this clonotype. The chain recombines TRBV7-2 with TRBJ2-1, with D perhaps matching TRBD2 (6 bases). CDR1 SGHTA and CDR2 FQGNSA come from the germline V gene. Deletions cut 0 bases from V and 3 bases from J, with 9 bases between. The CDR3 extends over 15 amino acids. The CDR3 region has the DNA TGTGCCAGCAGCTTAGCCCGGGACTTCTACAATGAGCAGTTCTTC. It specifies CASSLARDFYNEQFF.

This clonotype showed up many times. This rearrangement joins TRBV27 to TRBJ1-1, with D possibly matching TRBD1 (6 bases). The CDR3 loop spans 12 amino acids. V gave up 8 bases and J gave up 8 bases, with 15 bases separating them. Germline-derived CDR1 and CDR2 are MNHEY and SMNVEV (reference sequence). CDR3 DNA: TGTGCCAGCGGATCGGGACACGCCGAAGCTTTCTTT. It yields the protein CASGSGHAEAFF.

The CDR3 protein is CASSGPTGYNEQFF. In nucleotides, the CDR3 is TGTGCCAGCAGTGGGCCGACAGGGTACAATGAGCAGTTCTTC. V and J are TRBV27 and TRBJ2-1; TRBD1 matches 7 bases. Trimming at V came to 5 bases and at J to 4 bases, leaving 5 bases not matched to a gene. Germline V gene sequence: CDR1 MNHEY, CDR2 SMNVEV (reference sequence). The CDR3 is 14 amino acids.